The entry below describes one T cell receptor beta chain. These data belong to a study of CD8+ T cells in alopecia areata. About the study: Treatment of the treated patients consisted of oral tofacitinib, 5 to 10 mg twice daily.

The germline V gene has CDR1 MGHDK and CDR2 SYGVNS. The V end lost 2 bases, the J end lost 5 bases, and 13 bases lay between the germline ends. The CDR3 contains 15 residues. Documented treatment: oral pan-JAK inhibitor, 5-10 mg twice daily. Sequencing used cDNA as its template, made by extracting RNA and reverse transcribing it. TCRdb's copy holds only in-frame clones and misses some; the assay was immunoSEQ multiplex PCR. The sample has about 140,000 clones; about 85% are singletons. The sample here was CD8+ T cells sorted from blood, taken at week 4, from a patient treated with tofacitinib. The receptor comes from a human donor with alopecia areata. The rearrangement uses TRBV25-1 and TRBJ1-5; no firm D call. Written as DNA, the CDR3 is TGTGCCAGCAGTGAAGGAGGGATGGTGGATCAGCCCCAGCATTTT. Its protein product is CASSEGGMVDQPQHF.